This T cell receptor beta chain was recovered during a study of identical twins. This clonotype was observed at least ten times. This CDR3 has 13 residues. Trimming removed 6 bases from V and 2 bases from J; junction bases left unmatched: 4. Germline V gene lookup returns CDR1 SQVTM and CDR2 ANQGSEA. MiXCR, run by TCRdb on the 5' RACE reads, gives a single entry per CDR3 protein. The data contain 500,000 or so distinct CDR3 sequences, 12% to 15% of them singletons. This same sample was also taken into another study, of yellow fever vaccine responses in identical twins.

Sequencing used CD4+ T cells sorted from blood. This chain joins TRBV29-1 and TRBJ2-1; 7 bases line up with TRBD1. The TCR originated in a woman younger than 30 in good health. Here the CDR3 DNA reads TGCAGCGTAGCAGGGGGACCCTACAATGAGCAGTTCTTC. Amino acids: CSVAGGPYNEQFF.